This T cell receptor (beta chain) was documented in a study of response to subunit inactivated influenza vaccine. The germline gives CDR1 SQVTM, CDR2 ANQGSEA. The CDR3 is made up of 14 amino acids. Trimming left V 5 bases short and J 1 base short, with 12 bases between. TCRdb reprocessed the RT-PCR reads with MiXCR, giving one entry per CDR3 protein. The table includes about 540,000 distinct CDR3 sequences, roughly a quarter detected once. The sample was also linked to a second study, of T cells expressing NK-cell markers. This second study says: As the method of synthesis, 5'RACE template switching with UMIs yielded TCR beta cDNA.

The sample in question was CD4+ T cells sorted from PBMCs, obtained 12 days after vaccination. The source of this sequence is a man aged 50 to 59 who received an inactivated influenza vaccine. V is TRBV29-1 and J is TRBJ2-1, with a possible D match to TRBD2 (5 bases). Here the CDR3 reads CSVRTVPSYNEQFF. The CDR3 nucleotides read TGCAGCGTTCGGACTGTTCCTTCCTACAATGAGCAGTTCTTC.